In its sample, the clone carrying this TCR beta chain ranks as medium-sized. Its specificity is unknown. The data are from a study of liver allograft versus peripheral blood T cells. As for the study in general: Comparing T cell receptor repertoires in transplanted livers with those in recipients' peripheral blood was part of the design. Study results and caveats: Liver allograft T cell receptor repertoires were reported to differ from peripheral blood repertoires.

TCRdb redid the calling of the reads with MiXCR, one entry per CDR3 protein. The data hold 2,400 or so distinct CDR3 sequences, with about a fifth observed a single time. The V gene's germline CDR1 is LNHDA and CDR2 SQIVND (reference sequence). The CDR3 loop spans 11 amino acids. V was trimmed by 8 bases and J by 4 bases, leaving 9 bases between them. This chain uses TRBV19 with TRBJ2-7; D possibly corresponds to TRBD2 (5 bases). The sequence was obtained from a human patient who had a liver transplant. Some T cells could come from the graft donor. CDR3 loop: CASSTGYEQYF. The DNA of the CDR3 is TGTGCCAGTTCTACGGGGTACGAGCAGTACTTC.